This T cell receptor (beta chain) is drawn from a study of blood T cell repertoires in COVID-19 (dated by TCRdb to the early 2020s). General notes on the study: Samples from collaborators originated in the United States, Italy and Spain and spanned both the acute and convalescent phases of COVID-19. The repertoires were released in a freely available public database intended as a resource for research on the immune response to SARS-CoV-2. Nearly every sample came with metadata listing a de-identified subject ID, COVID-19 status, age in years and sex. The prospective study material was composed of cDNA or gDNA derived from T cells, B-cell-depleted T cells, or PBMCs. Samples were obtained from the ongoing ImmuneRACE study (first 160 participants) and from over a thousand subjects provided by 6 global collaborators. Where HLA class I and class II types were available, the types were taken from metadata supplied by the sample provider, not from assay-based typing. Subjects who had been exposed to COVID-19, were actively infected with it, or had recovered from it provided the deeply sampled blood TCRbeta repertoires that made up the dataset. The study at large found these results: The amount of clinical and demographic metadata varied by source and participant and was provided uncurated.

V is shortened by 5 bases, J by 7 bases, and the region joining them spans 6 bases. Sequences SGHTA (CDR1) and FQGNSA (CDR2) are obtained from the germline V gene. The cysteine opens and the phenylalanine closes a CDR3 of 11 amino acids. Just CDR3 DNA is preserved here, 33 bases in frame from base 1. TCRbeta CDR3 regions were amplified from genomic DNA using the immunoSEQ Assay, a bias-controlled multiplex PCR. The paper's data handling went like this. Nucleated cell counts per sample were estimated from amplification of reference gene primers within the assay. To quantify the absolute abundance of each unique TCRbeta CDR3 rearrangement, sequence reads were collapsed and filtered. Productive Simpson clonality was computed per sample as the square root of Simpson's diversity index over productive rearrangements. This immuneACCESS table, as held by TCRdb, lists in-frame sequences with V and J called but not all clones. Of the missing ones, under half trace to an unresolved V gene in checked studies; the others have no known cause. The DNA gave D and trimming, while V, J and clone size come from that table. This sample comprises about 220,000 clones, approximately 83% of them detected only once. The ten largest account for around 4.6% of the sample.

Enrolling through a virtual design, the prospective study's participants ranged in age from roughly 18 to 95 years and lived across about two dozen United States geographic areas. In the prospective study, cohorts were assigned on the basis of participant-reported clinical history obtained from a screening survey and a study questionnaire. Exposed participants were defined as having been in contact with someone with a PCR-confirmed or clinician-diagnosed COVID-19 case within 2 weeks of study entry. In the prospective study, mobile phlebotomists collected whole blood, serum and a nasopharyngeal or oropharyngeal swab from each participant. Additional blood draws and questionnaires over an approximately 2-month period could optionally be provided by prospective study participants. Blood samples from the prospective study were shipped frozen or at room temperature prior to DNA extraction. A note on this clone: The target of this receptor is not known. No base-level quality is on record; no much larger clone is a single base apart.

The specimen was PBMCs or T cells enriched from blood (not recorded which). The sequence derives from a woman between 45 and 60 years old who had been exposed to COVID-19. The chain employs TRBV7-2 and TRBJ2-1; no D gene can be assigned with confidence. The DNA sequence reads TGTGCCAGCAGCCTTTTTAATGAGCAGTTCTTC. It codes for CASSLFNEQFF.